The 9 T cell receptor beta chains given below trace back to one sample, sequenced in a study of high-grade serous ovarian cancer treatment subgroups. Tumor samples were taken before definitive surgery or chemotherapy. Only in-frame clones appear in the TCRdb table, and some are missing; sequencing was by immunoSEQ multiplex PCR. The sample lists about 5,000 clones; roughly 69% were seen once. Sequencing was performed on tumor tissue. The receptors derive from a human donor with high-grade serous ovarian cancer.

This chain connects TRBV29-1 to TRBJ1-2; D perhaps matches TRBD1 (5 bases). Between the trimmed V and J ends, which lost 5 bases and 1 base, there was a span of 11 bases. Germline loops: CDR1 SQVTM, CDR2 ANQGSEA. This CDR3 region has 13 residues. CDR3 nucleotides: TGCAGCGTTTGGGACCAGCTTAACTATGGCTACACCTTC. Translation gives CSVWDQLNYGYTF.

Only one count was recorded for this clone. J is TRBJ1-2 and V is TRBV20-1; D call uncertain. Germline V lookup: CDR1 DFQATT, CDR2 SNEGSKA (reference sequence). The CDR3 has 11 amino acids. V was shortened by 0 bases and J by 6 bases, with 5 bases between the two germline ends. This chain's CDR3 is CSARDPHGYTF. The CDR3 DNA follows: TGCAGTGCTAGAGACCCTCATGGCTACACCTTC.

The V and J genes are TRBV27 and TRBJ2-1; TRBD1 matches 11 bases. The CDR3 is 13 residues long. From germline, CDR1 is MNHEY and CDR2 SMNVEV (reference sequence). Trimming at V came to 8 bases and at J to 6 bases, leaving 3 bases not matched to a gene. For the CDR3, the DNA is TGTGCCAGCTCGGACAGGGGGCTCAATGAGCAGTTCTTC. This encodes CASSDRGLNEQFF.

Here the CDR3 DNA reads TGTGCCAGCAGCTCGGGACAGAGAGGAAACACCATATATTTT. It is translated as CASSSGQRGNTIYF. V is TRBV7-8 and J is TRBJ1-3; 7 bases match TRBD1. The CDR3 has 14 amino acids. Germline loops: CDR1 SGHVS, CDR2 FQNEAQ. J gave up 4 bases and V 4 bases, and 4 bases lay outside the gene matches.

The CDR3 DNA follows: TGTGCCAGCAGCGGAACCGGGACAGAGAATGGCTACACCTTC. The encoded protein is CASSGTGTENGYTF. The gene calls are TRBV7-9 and TRBJ1-2, with 7 positions matching TRBD1. The V gene's germline CDR1 is SEHNR and CDR2 FQNEAQ (reference sequence). There are 14 residues in the CDR3. Trimming at V came to 5 bases and at J to 6 bases, leaving 9 bases not matched to a gene.

About this clone itself: A junction end diverges from the germline sequence, so it may reflect a read error. This rearrangement joins TRBV9 to TRBJ1-3; D is possibly TRBD1 (5 bases). Germline CDR1 SGDLS, CDR2 YYNGEE. CDR3 length equals 16 residues. CDR3 protein: CASSVTWGGTGSTIYF. As DNA, the CDR3 is TGTGCCAGCAGCGTCACCTGGGGAGGGACTGGAAGCACCATATATTTT.

The chain carries TRBV2 and TRBJ2-7, with D tentatively TRBD1 (5 bases). The CDR3 extends over 12 amino acids. V was cut by 7 bases and J by 4 bases, with 11 bases left in between. Germline loops: CDR1 SNHLY, CDR2 FYNNEI. CDR3 sequence: CASTETAYEQYV. In DNA form, the CDR3 reads TGTGCCAGCACTGAGACAGCTTACGAGCAGTACGTC.

The chain combines TRBV30 with TRBJ1-2, with 9 bases fitting TRBD1. The CDR3 runs 12 residues. CDR1 is GTSNPN and CDR2 is SVGIG in the germline V gene (reference sequence). J gave up 6 bases and V 5 bases, and 4 bases lay outside the gene matches. DNA of the CDR3: TGTGCCTGGGCCGGGACAGGGAATGGCTACACCTTC. This encodes CAWAGTGNGYTF.

J is TRBJ1-2 and V is TRBV7-9; D uncertain. Germline CDR1 and CDR2: SEHNR and FQNEAQ (reference sequence). The CDR3 has 15 residues. Trimming took 5 bases from V and 0 from J, leaving 13 bases between them. The CDR3 loop is CASSRTGRTNYGYTF. The CDR3 DNA follows: TGTGCCAGCAGCCGTACGGGAAGGACTAACTATGGCTACACCTTC.